One sample yielded the 10 T cell receptor beta chains listed below, sequenced in a study of shared clonotypes between healthy human individuals. Profiling relied on immunoSEQ multiplex PCR, and the TCRdb table lists in-frame clones only, not all of them. This table holds about 2.4 million clones, approximately 92% found once. Input material: naive CD4+ T cells sorted from blood. As to subset: CD45RA+ positively selected. These receptors were obtained from a man between 18 and 29 years old in good health.

This clone occurred a few times. The DNA for the CDR3 is TGTGCCAGCTCACGCTCAGAGTCCTATGGCTACACCTTC. It translates to CASSRSESYGYTF. The chain recombines TRBV18 with TRBJ1-2; no firm D call. Germline values: CDR1 KGHSH, CDR2 LQKENI. The V end lost 4 bases, the J end lost 4 bases, and 10 bases lay between the germline ends. The CDR3 is 13 residues long.

The chain recombines TRBV19 with TRBJ2-6; 11 bases match TRBD2. CDR1 LNHDA and CDR2 SQIVND come from the germline V gene (reference sequence). Trimming took 5 bases from V and 2 from J; bases not matched to a gene: 11. This CDR3 contains 19 residues. CDR3 sequence (DNA): TGTGCCAGTAGTGCTCGCCCACTAGCGGGAGAAACTGGGGCCAACGTCCTGACTTTC. Translating it yields CASSARPLAGETGANVLTF. The variable domain in full, completed from reference TRBV19 and TRBJ2-6, reads DGGITQSPKYLFRKEGQNVTLSCEQNLNHDAMYWYRQDPGQGLRLIYYSQIVNDFQKGDIAEGYSVSREKKESFPLTVTSAQKNPTAFYLCASSARPLAGETGANVLTFGAGSRLTVL.

The rearrangement joins TRBV7-9 to TRBJ1-4; possibly TRBD1 for D (5 bases). The CDR3 spans 14 residues. Germline CDR1 reads SEHNR; CDR2 reads FQNEAQ (reference sequence). V was pared by 5 bases and J by 6 bases, with 13 bases between. The CDR3 spells CASSTTGTDEKLFF. In DNA form, the CDR3 reads TGTGCCAGCAGCACGACCGGGACGGATGAAAAACTGTTTTTT.

This chain links TRBV5-1 with TRBJ2-5; 10 bases are shared with TRBD2. The CDR3 loop spans 16 amino acids. The germline CDR1 and CDR2 sequences are SGHRS and YFSETQ. V lost 0 bases, J lost 2 bases, and 4 bases stayed unmatched. CDR3 amino acids: CASSLARTSGQETQYF. In nucleotides, the CDR3 is TGCGCCAGCAGCTTGGCCAGGACTAGCGGACAAGAGACCCAGTACTTC.

This clone has only one observation. The chain carries TRBV9 and TRBJ1-6, with D maybe TRBD1 (5 bases). V was trimmed by 0 bases and J by 10 bases, leaving 14 bases between them. CDR3 size: 15 residues. Germline V CDR1 and CDR2: SGDLS, YYNGEE. CDR3 in amino acids: CASSVEGQGWSPLHF. Written as DNA, the CDR3 is TGTGCCAGCAGCGTAGAGGGGCAGGGTTGGTCACCCCTCCACTTT.

The CDR3 loop reads CASSLAGDSKTNYGYTF. The CDR3 nucleotides read TGTGCCAGCAGCTTGGCAGGGGACAGTAAAACTAACTATGGCTACACCTTC. V and J are TRBV5-4 and TRBJ1-2; TRBD1 matches at 7 bases. The CDR3 totals 17 residues. V lost 0 bases and J lost 0; bases outside the gene matches: 8. Per germline, CDR1 SGHNT and CDR2 YYREEE (reference sequence).

The V gene is TRBV19, the J gene TRBJ2-3; 13 bases agree with TRBD2. Per the germline V gene, CDR1 is LNHDA and CDR2 is SQIVND (reference sequence). Trimming took 6 bases from V and 6 from J; bases not matched to a gene: 6. The length of the CDR3 is 15 residues. CDR3 protein: CASSPTSGRYDTQYF. In nucleotides, the CDR3 is TGTGCCAGTAGCCCGACTAGCGGGAGGTATGATACGCAGTATTTT.

J is TRBJ2-7 and V is TRBV4-2; TRBD1 matches at 8 bases. The CDR3 has 14 residues. Per germline, CDR1 LGHNA and CDR2 YNFKEQ. V lost 1 base to trimming and J lost 2 bases; unmatched junction nucleotides: 1. The CDR3 coding sequence is TGTGCCAGCAGCCAAGGGGACAGGACCTACGAGCAGTACTTC. Translation: CASSQGDRTYEQYF.

This sequence joins TRBV6-5 and TRBJ1-1; D is possibly TRBD1 (6 bases). The CDR3 runs 14 residues. Trimming took off 11 bases at V and 3 bases at J, with 19 bases between the two ends. The germline V gene encodes CDR1 MNHEY and CDR2 SVGAGI. For the CDR3, the DNA is TGTGCCTCCAGACGGGGGGCGCGTGACACTGAAGCTTTCTTT. Translation gives CASRRGARDTEAFF.

The rearrangement uses TRBV5-5 and TRBJ1-1, with 10 bases lining up with TRBD1. V lost 3 bases to trimming and J lost 1 base; unmatched junction nucleotides: 3. The CDR3 is 15 residues long. In germline, CDR1 is SGHKS, CDR2 YYEKEE (reference sequence). CDR3 DNA: TGTGCCAGCAGCTCAAGACAGGGGGCGAACACTGAAGCTTTCTTT. It encodes CASSSRQGANTEAFF.